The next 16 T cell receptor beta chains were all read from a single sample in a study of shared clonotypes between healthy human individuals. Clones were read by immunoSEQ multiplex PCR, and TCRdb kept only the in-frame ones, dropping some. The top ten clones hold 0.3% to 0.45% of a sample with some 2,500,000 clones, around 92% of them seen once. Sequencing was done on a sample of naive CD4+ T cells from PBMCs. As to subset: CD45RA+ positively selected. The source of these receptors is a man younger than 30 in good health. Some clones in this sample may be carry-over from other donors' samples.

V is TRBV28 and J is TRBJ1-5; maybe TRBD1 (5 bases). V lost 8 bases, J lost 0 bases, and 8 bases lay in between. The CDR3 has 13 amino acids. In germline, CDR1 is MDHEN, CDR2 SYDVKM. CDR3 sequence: CASGGLSNQPQHF. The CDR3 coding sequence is TGTGCCAGCGGGGGACTTAGCAATCAGCCCCAGCATTTT.

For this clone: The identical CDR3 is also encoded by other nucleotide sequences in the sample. The CDR3 reads CASSIPGTDTQYF. CDR3 nucleotides: TGTGCCAGCAGTATTCCTGGCACAGATACGCAGTATTTT. The chain links TRBV6-5 to TRBJ2-3; D unclear. V was trimmed by 5 bases and J by 1 base, leaving 7 bases between them. The CDR3 sequence is 13 residues long. Germline lookup yields CDR1 MNHEY and CDR2 SVGAGI.

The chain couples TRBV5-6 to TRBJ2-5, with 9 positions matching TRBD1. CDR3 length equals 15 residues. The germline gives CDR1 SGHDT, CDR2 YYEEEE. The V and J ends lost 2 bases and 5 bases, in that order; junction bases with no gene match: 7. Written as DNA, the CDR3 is TGTGCCAGCAGCTTTAAAACAGGGGGCGGGGAGACCCAGTACTTC. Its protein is CASSFKTGGGETQYF.

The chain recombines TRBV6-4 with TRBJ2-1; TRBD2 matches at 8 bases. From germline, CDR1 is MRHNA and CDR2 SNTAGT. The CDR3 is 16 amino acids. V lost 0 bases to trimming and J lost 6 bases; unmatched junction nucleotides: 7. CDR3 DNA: TGTGCCAGCAGTGACTCGGAGACTAGCGAAGGCAATGAGCAGTTCTTC. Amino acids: CASSDSETSEGNEQFF.

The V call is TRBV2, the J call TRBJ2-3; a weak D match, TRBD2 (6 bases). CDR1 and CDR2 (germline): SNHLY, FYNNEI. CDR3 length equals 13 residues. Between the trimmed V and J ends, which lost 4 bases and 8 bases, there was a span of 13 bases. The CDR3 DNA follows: TGTGCCAGCAGTGGGGAGGACGACCTTACGCAGTATTTT. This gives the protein CASSGEDDLTQYF.

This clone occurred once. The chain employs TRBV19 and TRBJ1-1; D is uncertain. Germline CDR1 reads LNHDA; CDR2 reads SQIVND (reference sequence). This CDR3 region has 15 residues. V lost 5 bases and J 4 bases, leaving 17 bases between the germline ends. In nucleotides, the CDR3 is TGTGCCAGTAGTGTCCTCTCGTCGGGGTTCACTGAAGCTTTCTTT. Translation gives CASSVLSSGFTEAFF.

CDR3 amino acids: CASSLDRVGTDTQYF. The DNA of the CDR3 is TGTGCCAGCAGCTTAGACAGGGTAGGGACAGATACGCAGTATTTT. The chain recombines TRBV11-2 with TRBJ2-3, with D possibly being TRBD1 (5 bases). V was trimmed by 0 bases and J by 3 bases, leaving 10 bases between them. Looked up from germline, CDR1 is SGHAT and CDR2 is FQNNGV. CDR3 length: 15 residues.

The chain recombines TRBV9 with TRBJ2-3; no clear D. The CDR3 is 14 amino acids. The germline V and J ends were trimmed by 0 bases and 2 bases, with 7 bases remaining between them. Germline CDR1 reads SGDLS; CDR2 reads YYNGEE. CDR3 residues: CASSVDWNTDTQYF. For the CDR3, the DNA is TGTGCCAGCAGCGTAGACTGGAACACAGATACGCAGTATTTT.

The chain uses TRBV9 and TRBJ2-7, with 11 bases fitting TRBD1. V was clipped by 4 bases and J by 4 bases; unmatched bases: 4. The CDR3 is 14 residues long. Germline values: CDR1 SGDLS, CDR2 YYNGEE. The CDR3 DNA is TGTGCCAGCAGCTTGGGACAGGGGGTTTACGAGCAGTACTTC. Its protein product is CASSLGQGVYEQYF.

CDR3 sequence (DNA): TGTGCCAGCAGTGTAGCGGGAGGCGGCTCCTACGAGCAGTACTTC. It yields the protein CASSVAGGGSYEQYF. This rearrangement joins TRBV2 to TRBJ2-7; 10 bases are a match to TRBD2. CDR3 length: 15 amino acids. J lost 0 bases, V lost 4 bases, and 3 bases had no gene match. In germline, CDR1 is SNHLY, CDR2 FYNNEI.

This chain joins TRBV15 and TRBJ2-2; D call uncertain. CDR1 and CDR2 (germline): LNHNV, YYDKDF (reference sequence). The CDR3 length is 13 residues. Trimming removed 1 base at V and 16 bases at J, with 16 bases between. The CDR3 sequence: CATSRVGLNREFF. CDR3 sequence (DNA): TGTGCCACCAGCAGAGTGGGCTTGAACCGCGAGTTTTTT.

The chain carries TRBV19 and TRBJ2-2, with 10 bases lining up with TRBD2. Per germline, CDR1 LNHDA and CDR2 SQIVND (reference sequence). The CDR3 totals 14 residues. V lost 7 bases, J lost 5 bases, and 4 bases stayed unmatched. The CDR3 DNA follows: TGTGCCAGTATCCAGCGGGAGGGGACCGGGGAGCTGTTTTTT. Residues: CASIQREGTGELFF.

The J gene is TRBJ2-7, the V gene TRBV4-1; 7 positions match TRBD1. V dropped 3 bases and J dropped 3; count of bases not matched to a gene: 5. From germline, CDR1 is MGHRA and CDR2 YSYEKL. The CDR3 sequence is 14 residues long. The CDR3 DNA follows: TGCGCCAGCAGCCATATGCGGACAGGCTACGAGCAGTACTTC. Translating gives CASSHMRTGYEQYF.

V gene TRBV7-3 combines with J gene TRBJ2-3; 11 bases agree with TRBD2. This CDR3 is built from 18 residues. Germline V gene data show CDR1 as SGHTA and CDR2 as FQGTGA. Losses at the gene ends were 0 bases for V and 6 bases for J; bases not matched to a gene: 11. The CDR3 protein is CASSLTSFSGRAEDTQYF. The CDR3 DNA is TGTGCCAGCAGCTTAACCTCCTTTAGCGGGAGGGCAGAGGATACGCAGTATTTT.

CDR3 DNA sequence: TGTGCCAGCAGCTTATTAGGGCAGCTCGCCGGGGAGCTGTTTTTT. Translated, it gives CASSLLGQLAGELFF. The chain uses TRBV7-2 and TRBJ2-2; D not certain. V was clipped by 2 bases and J by 6 bases, with 13 bases between them. The CDR3 runs 15 residues. Looked up from germline, CDR1 is SGHTA and CDR2 is FQGNSA. Based on the CDR3 plus reference TRBV7-2 and TRBJ2-2, the full variable domain is GAGVSQSPSNKVTEKGKDVELRCDPISGHTALYWYRQSLGQGLEFLIYFQGNSAPDKSGLPSDRFSAERTGGSVSTLTIQRTQQEDSAVYLCASSLLGQLAGELFFGEGSRLTVL.

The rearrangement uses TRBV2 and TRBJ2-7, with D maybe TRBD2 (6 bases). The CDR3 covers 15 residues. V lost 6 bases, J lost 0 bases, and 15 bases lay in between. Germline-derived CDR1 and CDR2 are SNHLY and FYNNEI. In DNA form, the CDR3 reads TGTGCCAGCAGCCTAGCTAGCGTCCCCTCCTACGAGCAGTACTTC. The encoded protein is CASSLASVPSYEQYF.